This T cell receptor (beta chain) is drawn from a study of blood T cell repertoires in COVID-19 (dated by TCRdb to about 2020). Some background on the complete study: Collaborator samples came from the United States, Italy and Spain and covered acute and convalescent phases of COVID-19. The material from the prospective study consisted of cDNA or gDNA derived from T cells, B-cell-depleted T cells, or PBMCs. Subjects who had been exposed to COVID-19, were actively infected with it, or had recovered from it provided the deeply sampled blood TCRbeta repertoires that made up the dataset. The repertoires were made available in a free public database intended to serve as a resource for research on the immune response to SARS-CoV-2. The samples were drawn from the first 160 participants of the ongoing ImmuneRACE study and from 1,200 or so subjects provided by 6 global collaborators. The sample metadata nearly always contained a de-identified subject ID, COVID-19 status, age in years and sex. Where available, HLA class I and class II types were taken from metadata supplied by the sample provider and were not determined by assay-based typing. What the study reported, not specific to this receptor: The amount of clinical and demographic metadata varied by source and participant and was provided uncurated.

With regard to this clone: Its antigen remains unidentified. It has no much larger one-base neighbor in the sample; base qualities were not kept.

TCRbeta CDR3 regions were amplified from genomic DNA by means of the immunoSEQ Assay, a bias-controlled multiplex PCR. The authors processed their data as follows. Within the assay, amplification of reference gene primers was used to estimate how many nucleated cells each sample contained. Sequence reads were collapsed and filtered to measure the absolute abundance of every unique TCRbeta CDR3 rearrangement. For each sample, productive Simpson clonality was calculated as the square root of Simpson's diversity index over productive rearrangements. Drawn from immuneACCESS, this table holds only the in-frame rearrangements with V and J called that TCRdb kept. Clones are partly lost; checked studies trace under half to an unresolved V gene and leave the rest unexplained. The D gene and trimming were derived from the DNA, and the V and J assignments and clone size from that table. The sample profile shows fewer than 700,000 clones; roughly nine tenths of them were found once. The ten largest make up less than 9.5% of the sample.

In Seattle, one collaborating source enrolled patients while the infection was active and tracked those patients longitudinally over the course of disease. Whole blood was collected in K2EDTA tubes by collaborating institutions according to the institutions' own protocols. For TCRbeta analysis, collaborator samples were shipped as frozen whole blood, as isolated PBMCs, or as DNA extracted from either sample type. CDR1 is given as LGHNT and CDR2 as FRNRAP, both from the germline V gene. V is cut by 5 bases and J by 2 bases, and the space between the germline ends is 4 bases. From the cysteine through the phenylalanine, the CDR3 covers 13 amino acids. The retained sequence is limited to the CDR3, 39 bases, with the frame set at the first base.

The sample taken for sequencing was peripheral blood. This sequence originates from a woman aged 50 to 60 with COVID-19, enrolled during active disease. The rearranged segments are TRBV12-5 and TRBJ2-6; too little of a D gene remains to name it. The DNA is as follows: TGTGCTAGTGGTGCGACTGGGGCCAACGTCCTGACTTTC. Translated, this gives CASGATGANVLTF.